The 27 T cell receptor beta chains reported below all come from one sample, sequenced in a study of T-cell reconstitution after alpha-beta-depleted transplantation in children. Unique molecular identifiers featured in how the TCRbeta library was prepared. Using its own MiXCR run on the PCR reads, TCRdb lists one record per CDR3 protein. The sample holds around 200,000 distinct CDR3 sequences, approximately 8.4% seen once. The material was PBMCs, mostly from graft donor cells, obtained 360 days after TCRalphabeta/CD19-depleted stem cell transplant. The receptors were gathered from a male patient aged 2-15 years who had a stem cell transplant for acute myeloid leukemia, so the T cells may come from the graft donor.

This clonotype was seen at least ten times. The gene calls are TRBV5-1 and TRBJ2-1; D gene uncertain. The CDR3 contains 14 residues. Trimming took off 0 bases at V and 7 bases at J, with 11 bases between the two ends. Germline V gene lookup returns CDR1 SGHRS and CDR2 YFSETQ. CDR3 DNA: TGCGCCAGCAGCTTGGGCCCAACCGGAAATGAGCAGTTCTTC. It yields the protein CASSLGPTGNEQFF.

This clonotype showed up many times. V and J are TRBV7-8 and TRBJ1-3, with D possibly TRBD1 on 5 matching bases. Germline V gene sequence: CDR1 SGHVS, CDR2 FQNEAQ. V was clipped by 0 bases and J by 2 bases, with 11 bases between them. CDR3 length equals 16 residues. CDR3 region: CASSLAAGNTGNTIYF. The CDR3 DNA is TGTGCCAGCAGCTTAGCGGCAGGGAATACTGGAAACACCATATATTTT.

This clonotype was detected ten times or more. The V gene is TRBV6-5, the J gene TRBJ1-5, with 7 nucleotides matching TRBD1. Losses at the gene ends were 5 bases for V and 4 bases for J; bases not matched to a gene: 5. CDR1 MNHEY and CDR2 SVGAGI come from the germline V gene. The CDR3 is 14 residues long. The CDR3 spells CASSSRDRNQPQHF. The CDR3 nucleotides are TGTGCCAGCAGTAGCCGGGACAGAAATCAGCCCCAGCATTTT.

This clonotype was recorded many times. As DNA, the CDR3 is TGTGCCAGCTCATCCAGACAGGTTAGCAATCAGCCCCAGCATTTT. Translating it yields CASSSRQVSNQPQHF. The rearrangement uses TRBV18 and TRBJ1-5, with D possibly matching TRBD1 (6 bases). The V gene's germline CDR1 is KGHSH and CDR2 LQKENI. The CDR3 runs 15 residues. Trimming shortened V by 5 bases and J by 0 bases, and 11 bases separated the two germline ends.

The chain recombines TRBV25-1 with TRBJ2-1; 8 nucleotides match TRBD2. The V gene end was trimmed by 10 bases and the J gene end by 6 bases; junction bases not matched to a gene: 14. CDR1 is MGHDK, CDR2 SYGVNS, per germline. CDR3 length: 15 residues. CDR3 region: CAISQGLVRSNEQFF. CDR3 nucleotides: TGTGCCATCAGCCAGGGACTAGTCCGTAGCAATGAGCAGTTCTTC.

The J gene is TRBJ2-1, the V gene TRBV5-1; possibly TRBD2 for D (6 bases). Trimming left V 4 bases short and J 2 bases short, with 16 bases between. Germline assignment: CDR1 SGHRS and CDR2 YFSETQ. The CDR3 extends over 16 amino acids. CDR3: CASSPGRLVAYNEQFF. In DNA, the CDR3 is TGCGCCAGCAGCCCTGGTCGACTAGTCGCCTACAATGAGCAGTTCTTC.

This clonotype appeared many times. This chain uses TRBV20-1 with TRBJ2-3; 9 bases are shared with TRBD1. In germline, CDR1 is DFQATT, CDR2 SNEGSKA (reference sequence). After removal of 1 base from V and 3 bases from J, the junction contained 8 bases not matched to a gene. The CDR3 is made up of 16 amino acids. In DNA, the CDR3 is TGCAGTGCTAGAGGGGGGACAGGGCTATGGACAGATACGCAGTATTTT. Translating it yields CSARGGTGLWTDTQYF.

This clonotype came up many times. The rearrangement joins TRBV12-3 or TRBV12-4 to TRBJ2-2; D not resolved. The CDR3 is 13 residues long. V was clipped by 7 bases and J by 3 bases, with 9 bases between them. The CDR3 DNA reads TGTGCCAGCACCCAAAGATACACCGGGGAGCTGTTTTTT. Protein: CASTQRYTGELFF.

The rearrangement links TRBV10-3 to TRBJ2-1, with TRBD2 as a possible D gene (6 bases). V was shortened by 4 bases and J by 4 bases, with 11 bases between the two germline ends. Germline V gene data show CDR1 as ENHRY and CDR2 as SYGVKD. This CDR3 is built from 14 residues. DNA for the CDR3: TGTGCCATCAGTGGGCGGGGCAGGTACAATGAGCAGTTCTTC. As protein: CAISGRGRYNEQFF.

CDR3 nucleotides: TGTGCCAGCAGCACAGGGACAGGTTTTTACTACGAGCAGTACGTC. Encoded protein: CASSTGTGFYYEQYV. The V gene is TRBV5-5, the J gene TRBJ2-7, with TRBD1 identical over 8 bases. Germline CDR1 reads SGHKS; CDR2 reads YYEKEE (reference sequence). The length of the CDR3 is 15 residues. V lost 4 bases, J lost 3 bases, and 9 bases stayed unmatched.

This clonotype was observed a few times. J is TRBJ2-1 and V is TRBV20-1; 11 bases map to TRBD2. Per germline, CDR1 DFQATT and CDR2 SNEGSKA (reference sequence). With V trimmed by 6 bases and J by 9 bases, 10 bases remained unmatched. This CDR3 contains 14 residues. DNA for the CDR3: TGCAGTGCCACAACTAGCGGGAGAGTAGGTGAGCAGTTCTTC. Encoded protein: CSATTSGRVGEQFF.

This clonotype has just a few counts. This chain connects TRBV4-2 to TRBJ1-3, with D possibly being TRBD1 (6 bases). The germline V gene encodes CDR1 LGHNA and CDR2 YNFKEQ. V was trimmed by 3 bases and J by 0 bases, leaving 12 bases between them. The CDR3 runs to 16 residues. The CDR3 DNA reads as TGTGCCAGCAGCCAGAGGGGGGTGAGCTCTGGAAACACCATATATTTT. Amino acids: CASSQRGVSSGNTIYF.

The CDR3 region has the DNA TGTGCCAGCAGTGAATGGAGCGGGACTAGCGTTAAAGAGACCCAGTACTTC. Translated, it gives CASSEWSGTSVKETQYF. The V gene is TRBV25-1, the J gene TRBJ2-5; 10 nucleotides align to TRBD2. CDR1 and CDR2 (germline): MGHDK, SYGVNS. The junction had 8 bases not matched to a gene; V was cut back by 1 base and J by 3 bases. The CDR3 spans 17 residues.

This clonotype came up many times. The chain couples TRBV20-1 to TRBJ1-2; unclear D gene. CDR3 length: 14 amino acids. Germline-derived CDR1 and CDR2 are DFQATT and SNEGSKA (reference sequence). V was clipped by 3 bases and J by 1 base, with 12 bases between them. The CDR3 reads CSASPQVINYGYTF. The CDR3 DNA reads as TGCAGTGCTAGCCCCCAAGTAATTAACTATGGCTACACCTTC.

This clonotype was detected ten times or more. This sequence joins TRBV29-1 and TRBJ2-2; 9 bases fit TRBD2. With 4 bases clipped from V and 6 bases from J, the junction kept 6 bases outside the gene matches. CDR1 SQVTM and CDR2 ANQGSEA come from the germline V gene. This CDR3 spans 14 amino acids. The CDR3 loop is CSVGLAVPPGELFF. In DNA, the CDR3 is TGCAGCGTTGGACTAGCGGTTCCTCCCGGGGAGCTGTTTTTT.

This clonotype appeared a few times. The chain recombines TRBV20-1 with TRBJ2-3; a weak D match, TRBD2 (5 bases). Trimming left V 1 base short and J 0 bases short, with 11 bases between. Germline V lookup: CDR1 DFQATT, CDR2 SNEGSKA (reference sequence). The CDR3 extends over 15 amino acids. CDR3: CSARVASRSTDTQYF. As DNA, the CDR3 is TGCAGTGCTAGAGTGGCTAGCCGGAGCACAGATACGCAGTATTTT.

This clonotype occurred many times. Here the CDR3 DNA reads TGCAGTGCCGGCGGGAGTGTTCGGACCGGGGAGCTGTTTTTT. Protein product: CSAGGSVRTGELFF. The genes are TRBV20-1 and TRBJ2-2, with 7 bases lining up with TRBD2. V lost 6 bases and J lost 5; bases outside the gene matches: 9. Germline CDR1 is DFQATT and CDR2 is SNEGSKA (reference sequence). The CDR3 extends over 14 amino acids.

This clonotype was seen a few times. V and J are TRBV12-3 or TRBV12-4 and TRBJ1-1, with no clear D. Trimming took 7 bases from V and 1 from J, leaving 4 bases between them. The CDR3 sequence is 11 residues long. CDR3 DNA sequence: TGTGCCAGCAAGGGGAACACTGAAGCTTTCTTT. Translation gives CASKGNTEAFF.

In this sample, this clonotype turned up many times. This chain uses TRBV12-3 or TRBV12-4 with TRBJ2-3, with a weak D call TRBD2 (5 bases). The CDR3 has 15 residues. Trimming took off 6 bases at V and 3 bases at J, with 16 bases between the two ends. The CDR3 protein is CASSSALGWTDTQYF. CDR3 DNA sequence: TGTGCCAGCAGCTCAGCACTAGGATGGACAGATACGCAGTATTTT.

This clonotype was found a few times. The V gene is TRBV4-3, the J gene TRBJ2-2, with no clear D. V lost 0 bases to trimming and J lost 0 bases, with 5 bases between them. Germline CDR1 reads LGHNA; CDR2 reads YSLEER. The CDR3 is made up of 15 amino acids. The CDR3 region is CASSQDPTNTGELFF. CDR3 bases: TGCGCCAGCAGCCAAGATCCGACGAACACCGGGGAGCTGTTTTTT.

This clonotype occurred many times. The CDR3 spells CASSPDIRSYNEQFF. CDR3 in DNA: TGTGCCAGCAGCCCCGACATCCGCTCCTACAATGAGCAGTTCTTC. V is TRBV7-2 and J is TRBJ2-1, with D unclear. The length of the CDR3 is 15 residues. V lost 5 bases and J lost 0, with 11 bases in between. Germline loops: CDR1 SGHTA, CDR2 FQGNSA.

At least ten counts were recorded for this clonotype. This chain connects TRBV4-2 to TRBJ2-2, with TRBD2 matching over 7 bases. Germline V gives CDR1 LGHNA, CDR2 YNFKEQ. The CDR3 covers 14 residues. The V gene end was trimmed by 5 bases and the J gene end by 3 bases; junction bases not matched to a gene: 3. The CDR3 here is CASSFAGDTGELFF. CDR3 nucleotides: TGTGCCAGCAGCTTCGCGGGGGACACCGGGGAGCTGTTTTTT.

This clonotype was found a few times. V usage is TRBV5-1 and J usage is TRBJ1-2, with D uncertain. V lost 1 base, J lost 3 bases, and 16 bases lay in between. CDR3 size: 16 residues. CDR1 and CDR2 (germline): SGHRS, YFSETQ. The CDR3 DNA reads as TGCGCCAGCAGCTTGTATTTCCCAGGTCCCGACTATGGCTACACCTTC. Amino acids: CASSLYFPGPDYGYTF.

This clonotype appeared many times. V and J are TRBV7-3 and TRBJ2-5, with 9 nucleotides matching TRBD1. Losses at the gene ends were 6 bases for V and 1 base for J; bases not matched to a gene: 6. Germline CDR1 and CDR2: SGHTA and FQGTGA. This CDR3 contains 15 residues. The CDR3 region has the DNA TGTGCCAGCAGTAGACAGGGGGGTGTCCAAGAGACCCAGTACTTC. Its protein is CASSRQGGVQETQYF.

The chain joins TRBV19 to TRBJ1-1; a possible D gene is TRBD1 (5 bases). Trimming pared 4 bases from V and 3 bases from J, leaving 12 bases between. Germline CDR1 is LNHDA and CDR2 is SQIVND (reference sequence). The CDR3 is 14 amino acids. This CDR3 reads CASSTSGTDTEAFF. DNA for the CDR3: TGTGCCAGTAGTACGTCCGGGACGGACACTGAAGCTTTCTTT.

As DNA, the CDR3 is TGCGCCAGCAGCTTTTATTTTTCGCTGATGAACACTGAAGCTTTCTTT. Its translation: CASSFYFSLMNTEAFF. The chain uses TRBV5-1 and TRBJ1-1; D remains ambiguous. Germline V gene lookup returns CDR1 SGHRS and CDR2 YFSETQ. Trimming stripped 2 bases from V and 0 bases from J, with 14 bases between. The CDR3 runs to 16 residues.

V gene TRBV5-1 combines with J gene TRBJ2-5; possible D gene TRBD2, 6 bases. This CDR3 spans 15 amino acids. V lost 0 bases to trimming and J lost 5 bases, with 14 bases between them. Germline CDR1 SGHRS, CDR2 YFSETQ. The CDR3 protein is CASSLVAGYGETQYF. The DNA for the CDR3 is TGCGCCAGCAGCTTGGTGGCGGGGTATGGCGAGACCCAGTACTTC.